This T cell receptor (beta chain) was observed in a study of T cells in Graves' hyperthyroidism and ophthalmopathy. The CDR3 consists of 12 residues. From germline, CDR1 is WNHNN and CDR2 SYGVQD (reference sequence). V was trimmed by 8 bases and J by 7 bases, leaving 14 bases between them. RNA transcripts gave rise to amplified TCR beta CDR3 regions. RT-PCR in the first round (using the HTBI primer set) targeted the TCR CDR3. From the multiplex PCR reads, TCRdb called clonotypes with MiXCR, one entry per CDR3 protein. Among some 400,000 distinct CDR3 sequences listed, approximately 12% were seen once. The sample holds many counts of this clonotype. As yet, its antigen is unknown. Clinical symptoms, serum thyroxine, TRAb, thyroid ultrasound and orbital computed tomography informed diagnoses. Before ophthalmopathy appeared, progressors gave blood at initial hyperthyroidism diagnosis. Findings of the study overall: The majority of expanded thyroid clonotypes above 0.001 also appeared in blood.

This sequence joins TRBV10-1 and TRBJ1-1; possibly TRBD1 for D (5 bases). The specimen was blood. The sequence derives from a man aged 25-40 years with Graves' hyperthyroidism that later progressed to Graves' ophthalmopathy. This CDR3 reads CASFVGTGEAFF. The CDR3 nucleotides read TGCGCCAGCTTCGTGGGAACAGGTGAAGCTTTCTTT.